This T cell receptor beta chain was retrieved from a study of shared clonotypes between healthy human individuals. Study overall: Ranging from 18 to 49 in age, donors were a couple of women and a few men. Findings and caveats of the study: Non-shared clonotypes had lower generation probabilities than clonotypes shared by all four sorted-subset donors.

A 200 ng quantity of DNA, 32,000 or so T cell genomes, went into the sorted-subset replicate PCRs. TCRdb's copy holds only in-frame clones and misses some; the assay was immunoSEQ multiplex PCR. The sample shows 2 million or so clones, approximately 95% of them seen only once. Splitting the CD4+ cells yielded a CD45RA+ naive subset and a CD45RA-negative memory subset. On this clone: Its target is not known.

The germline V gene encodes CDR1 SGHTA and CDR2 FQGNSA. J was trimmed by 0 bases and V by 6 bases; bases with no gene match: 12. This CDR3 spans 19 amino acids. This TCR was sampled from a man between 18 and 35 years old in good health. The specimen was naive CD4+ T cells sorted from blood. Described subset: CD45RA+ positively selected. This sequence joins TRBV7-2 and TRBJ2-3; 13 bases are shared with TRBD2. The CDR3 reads CASSKTSGRRGPSTDTQYF. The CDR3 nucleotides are TGTGCCAGCAGTAAGACTAGCGGGAGGCGGGGCCCTAGCACAGATACGCAGTATTTT.